Listed here are 31 T cell receptor beta chains from one sample, sequenced in a study of blood T cell repertoires in COVID-19. Profiled with immunoSEQ multiplex PCR; TCRdb holds only in-frame clones, not every one. The repertoire includes around 290,000 clones, around 90% of them detected once, and around 1.1% sits in the top ten. Sequencing was done on a sample of PBMCs or T cells enriched from blood (not recorded which). Receptor source: a woman under 40 who had recovered from COVID-19.

This chain connects TRBV20-1 to TRBJ2-7, with 8 bases fitting TRBD2. The CDR3 has 14 residues. Looked up from germline, CDR1 is DFQATT and CDR2 is SNEGSKA (reference sequence). Trimming took 3 bases from V and 2 from J; bases not matched to a gene: 6. The CDR3 here is CSASAGRGTYEQYF. The CDR3 nucleotides are TGCAGTGCTAGTGCCGGGAGGGGCACCTACGAGCAGTACTTC.

This chain connects TRBV7-2 to TRBJ2-1, with TRBD2 as a possible D gene (6 bases). The germline CDR1 and CDR2 sequences are SGHTA and FQGNSA. The CDR3 covers 16 residues. Trimming took off 4 bases at V and 8 bases at J, with 21 bases between the two ends. The CDR3 sequence is CASSSGLASFGDEQFF. As DNA, the CDR3 is TGTGCCAGCAGCTCAGGGCTAGCGTCCTTTGGGGATGAGCAGTTCTTC.

The chain uses TRBV2 and TRBJ2-7; 13 bases map to TRBD2. CDR1 and CDR2 (germline): SNHLY, FYNNEI. J lost 2 bases, V lost 6 bases, and 4 bases had no gene match. The CDR3 loop spans 15 amino acids. The chain's CDR3 is CASRKTSGRPYEQYF. Here the CDR3 DNA reads TGTGCCAGCAGGAAGACTAGCGGGAGGCCCTACGAGCAGTACTTC.

This rearrangement joins TRBV9 to TRBJ1-5; D is perhaps TRBD1 (5 bases). V lost 0 bases, J lost 4 bases, and 11 bases lay in between. Germline V gene lookup returns CDR1 SGDLS and CDR2 YYNGEE. CDR3 size: 15 residues. The CDR3 DNA reads TGTGCCAGCAGCGTAGCTCCGGGGGGTAATCAGCCCCAGCATTTT. It is translated as CASSVAPGGNQPQHF.

This clone has just one count. This chain joins TRBV7-2 and TRBJ2-3; a weak D match, TRBD2 (6 bases). Deletions cut 6 bases from V and 5 bases from J, with 15 bases between. Per germline, CDR1 SGHTA and CDR2 FQGNSA. The CDR3 has 14 amino acids. CDR3 sequence (DNA): TGTGCCAGCAGTCCAACGACTAGGGGAGATACGCAGTATTTT. Residues: CASSPTTRGDTQYF.

This chain links TRBV11-2 with TRBJ2-5; 7 bases are shared with TRBD2. Trimming removed 5 bases from V and 5 bases from J; junction bases left unmatched: 5. Germline lookup yields CDR1 SGHAT and CDR2 FQNNGV. The CDR3 is 13 residues long. CDR3 sequence reads: CASSQGGLETQYF. In DNA form, the CDR3 reads TGTGCCAGCAGCCAGGGAGGGCTGGAGACCCAGTACTTC.

The chain has TRBV28 and TRBJ2-5; 7 bases match TRBD1. V lost 5 bases to trimming and J lost 2 bases; unmatched junction nucleotides: 8. Germline CDR1 and CDR2: MDHEN and SYDVKM. CDR3 length: 15 amino acids. CDR3 nucleotide sequence: TGTGCCAGCAGTCCCTGGACAGGAGCTCAAGAGACCCAGTACTTC. Translating it yields CASSPWTGAQETQYF.

The chain is built from TRBV30 and TRBJ2-7, with TRBD2 as a possible D gene (6 bases). Trimming took off 2 bases at V and 2 bases at J, with 13 bases between the two ends. Germline V CDR1 and CDR2: GTSNPN, SVGIG (reference sequence). The CDR3 spans 14 residues. CDR3 sequence: CAWSPGTQTYEQYF. The CDR3 DNA sequence: TGTGCCTGGAGTCCCGGGACTCAGACCTACGAGCAGTACTTC.

This chain joins TRBV15 and TRBJ2-7; maybe TRBD2 (6 bases). This CDR3 comprises 17 residues. Deletions cut 1 base from V and 3 bases from J, with 19 bases between. Germline V lookup: CDR1 LNHNV, CDR2 YYDKDF (reference sequence). The CDR3 nucleotides are TGTGCCACCAGCAGAGCCCGATCAGGGTGGGGGGTCTACGAGCAGTACTTC. Its translation: CATSRARSGWGVYEQYF.

The V and J genes are TRBV29-1 and TRBJ2-3, with TRBD2 matching over 9 bases. This CDR3 is 14 amino acids long. Germline lookup yields CDR1 SQVTM and CDR2 ANQGSEA. V lost 5 bases, J lost 4 bases, and 7 bases stayed unmatched. CDR3: CSVILAGSPDTQYF. The CDR3 DNA follows: TGCAGCGTTATTCTAGCGGGAAGTCCAGATACGCAGTATTTT.

The rearrangement joins TRBV24-1 to TRBJ1-4; 9 positions agree with TRBD1. The ends lost 3 bases at V and 5 bases at J; junction bases unmatched: 9. CDR3 length: 17 residues. Germline V gives CDR1 KGHDR, CDR2 SFDVKD. The CDR3 bases are TGTGCCACCAGTGATCCTCCCGGGACAGGGAAAAATGAAAAACTGTTTTTT. This sequence encodes CATSDPPGTGKNEKLFF.

The genes are TRBV2 and TRBJ2-3, with D maybe TRBD2 (7 bases). Germline assignment: CDR1 SNHLY and CDR2 FYNNEI. V lost 3 bases, J lost 7 bases, and 17 bases lay in between. The CDR3 consists of 15 residues. The CDR3 nucleotides read TGTGCCAGCAGTGAGATGGGGGGGCTGGTATATACGCAGTATTTT. Protein product: CASSEMGGLVYTQYF.

The J gene is TRBJ2-7, the V gene TRBV28, with 11 bases that match TRBD2. The junction had 6 bases not matched to a gene; V was cut back by 5 bases and J by 3 bases. The CDR3 is 15 amino acids. CDR1 is MDHEN and CDR2 is SYDVKM in the germline V gene. The CDR3 coding sequence is TGTGCCAGCAGTCCTGGGACTAGCGGAGGCTACGAGCAGTACTTC. Translation gives CASSPGTSGGYEQYF.

The rearrangement uses TRBV27 and TRBJ2-1; TRBD1 matches at 8 bases. V trimming: 4 bases; J trimming: 7 bases; junction bases outside the gene matches: 3. Germline V CDR1 and CDR2: MNHEY, SMNVEV (reference sequence). CDR3 length: 13 amino acids. The CDR3 DNA reads TGTGCCAGCAGTTCGACAGGGGTGAATGAGCAGTTCTTC. Residues: CASSSTGVNEQFF.

The rearrangement joins TRBV5-1 to TRBJ1-2; 7 nucleotides match TRBD1. Germline V gene sequence: CDR1 SGHRS, CDR2 YFSETQ. The junction had 6 bases not matched to a gene; V was cut back by 0 bases and J by 4 bases. The CDR3 loop spans 15 amino acids. The chain's CDR3 is CASSLGQGGRYGYTF. The CDR3 region has the DNA TGCGCCAGCAGCTTGGGACAGGGAGGACGCTATGGCTACACCTTC.

This clone was seen a handful of times. The CDR3 nucleotides read TGTGCCAGTAGTCCGACAGGGACGGGGCAGCCCCAGCATTTT. Translated, it gives CASSPTGTGQPQHF. This chain uses TRBV19 with TRBJ1-5, with TRBD1 identical over 7 bases. The CDR3 spans 14 residues. V dropped 5 bases and J dropped 7; count of bases not matched to a gene: 8. Germline V gives CDR1 LNHDA, CDR2 SQIVND (reference sequence).

The chain uses TRBV15 and TRBJ1-5; TRBD1 is a possible D gene (5 bases). The V gene lost 4 bases and the J gene lost 1 base, with 11 bases spanning the gap. The germline V gene encodes CDR1 LNHNV and CDR2 YYDKDF (reference sequence). This CDR3 has 15 amino acids. CDR3 nucleotides: TGTGCCACCAGCAAGGGGATAGGGAGCAATCAGCCCCAGCATTTT. Protein product: CATSKGIGSNQPQHF.

This sequence joins TRBV28 and TRBJ1-5; no definite D call. Looked up from germline, CDR1 is MDHEN and CDR2 is SYDVKM. The CDR3 length is 16 residues. Trimming pared 5 bases from V and 9 bases from J, leaving 23 bases between. The CDR3 loop reads CASSPTRLLFGRPQHF. In nucleotides, the CDR3 is TGTGCCAGCAGTCCTACCCGACTCCTCTTCGGCCGGCCCCAGCATTTT.

The V gene is TRBV23-1, the J gene TRBJ1-5; the match to TRBD1 covers 11 bases. TRBV23-1 is noted as an ORF with a role that remains uncertain. Unmatched junction bases numbered 5, after V lost 2 bases and J lost 5 bases. The CDR3 totals 16 residues. The DNA of the CDR3 is TGCGCCAGCAGTCAAAGGGACAGGGGGGGTCATCAGCCCCAGCATTTT. Encoded protein: CASSQRDRGGHQPQHF.

The chain joins TRBV20-1 to TRBJ2-7, with TRBD2 identical over 12 bases. With 3 bases clipped from V and 6 bases from J, the junction kept 12 bases outside the gene matches. Germline loops: CDR1 DFQATT, CDR2 SNEGSKA (reference sequence). The CDR3 runs to 16 residues. The DNA of the CDR3 is TGCAGTGCTAGTAGGCTAGCGGGAGGGCCATGGATCGAGCAGTACTTC. It is translated as CSASRLAGGPWIEQYF.

CDR3 protein: CASSPLEGGAYTQYF. The CDR3 DNA is TGTGCCAGCTCACCATTGGAGGGAGGGGCCTATACGCAGTATTTT. The gene calls are TRBV18 and TRBJ2-3; 7 bases are a match to TRBD2. Germline V gene data show CDR1 as KGHSH and CDR2 as LQKENI. This CDR3 spans 15 amino acids. V shed 2 bases, J shed 7 bases, and the junction held 9 bases outside the gene matches.

The chain carries TRBV5-4 and TRBJ2-7; 8 bases are a match to TRBD2. CDR3 length: 15 residues. In germline, CDR1 is SGHNT, CDR2 YYREEE (reference sequence). V shed 4 bases and J 2 bases; nucleotides not matched to a gene: 8. For the CDR3, the DNA is TGTGCCAGCAGCGCCAGGTCCGGGAGGGCCTACGAGCAGTACTTC. This encodes CASSARSGRAYEQYF.

The chain combines TRBV27 with TRBJ2-3; no clear D. The CDR3 length is 15 residues. Germline V gene data show CDR1 as MNHEY and CDR2 as SMNVEV (reference sequence). Trimming cost V 0 bases and J 0 bases, with 7 bases left between them. The CDR3 DNA sequence: TGTGCCAGCAGTTTATCCCGTTTAAGCACAGATACGCAGTATTTT. Protein product: CASSLSRLSTDTQYF.

The V call is TRBV7-9, the J call TRBJ1-2; D possibly corresponds to TRBD1 (6 bases). The length of the CDR3 is 14 residues. The V and J ends lost 3 bases and 7 bases respectively, with 15 bases between them. Germline V gives CDR1 SEHNR, CDR2 FQNEAQ (reference sequence). CDR3 residues: CASSFGEGGSGYTF. The CDR3 nucleotides are TGTGCCAGCAGCTTCGGGGAAGGGGGTAGTGGCTACACCTTC.

The chain recombines TRBV14 with TRBJ2-7; D perhaps matches TRBD2 (5 bases). Trimming shortened V by 5 bases and J by 4 bases, and 12 bases separated the two germline ends. The CDR3 spans 13 residues. Germline CDR1 reads SGHDN; CDR2 reads FVKESK. CDR3 residues: CASSYGRGYEQYF. The CDR3 coding sequence is TGTGCCAGCAGCTATGGGCGAGGGTACGAGCAGTACTTC. Full variable domain (outside the CDR3, taken from reference TRBV14 and TRBJ2-7): EAGVTQFPSHSVIEKGQTVTLRCDPISGHDNLYWYRRVMGKEIKFLLHFVKESKQDESGMPNNRFLAERTGGTYSTLKVQPAELEDSGVYFCASSYGRGYEQYFGPGTRLTVT.

DNA of the CDR3: TGTGCCAGTACCCTCCCGGGACAGGGACAGACTGAAGCTTTCTTT. Protein: CASTLPGQGQTEAFF. The rearrangement uses TRBV19 and TRBJ1-1, with 9 bases aligning to TRBD1. Germline loops: CDR1 LNHDA, CDR2 SQIVND (reference sequence). Unmatched junction bases numbered 11, after V lost 7 bases and J lost 5 bases. This CDR3 spans 15 amino acids.

The gene calls are TRBV20-1 and TRBJ1-1; TRBD1 is a possible D gene (5 bases). This CDR3 region has 11 residues. V was cut by 7 bases and J by 1 base, with 7 bases left in between. Germline CDR1 reads DFQATT; CDR2 reads SNEGSKA (reference sequence). As DNA, the CDR3 is TGCAGTGGGACACCGAACACTGAAGCTTTCTTT. Translation: CSGTPNTEAFF.

This sequence joins TRBV19 and TRBJ1-2, with 8 bases lining up with TRBD1. V was pared by 2 bases and J by 2 bases, with 1 base of the junction left unmatched. This CDR3 contains 14 residues. Germline lookup yields CDR1 LNHDA and CDR2 SQIVND (reference sequence). This CDR3 is CASSIRDRNYGYTF. CDR3 bases: TGTGCCAGTAGTATAAGGGACAGGAACTATGGCTACACCTTC. The entire variable domain, with the rest obtained from reference TRBV19 and TRBJ1-2, is as follows: DGGITQSPKYLFRKEGQNVTLSCEQNLNHDAMYWYRQDPGQGLRLIYYSQIVNDFQKGDIAEGYSVSREKKESFPLTVTSAQKNPTAFYLCASSIRDRNYGYTFGSGTRLTVV.

V gene TRBV29-1 combines with J gene TRBJ1-2; D gene unclear. The germline V gene encodes CDR1 SQVTM and CDR2 ANQGSEA. The CDR3 covers 12 residues. V lost 4 bases and J 0 bases, leaving 6 bases between the germline ends. CDR3: CSVVLANYGYTF. CDR3 coding DNA: TGCAGCGTTGTCCTAGCTAACTATGGCTACACCTTC.

This rearrangement joins TRBV7-3 to TRBJ2-2, with D unclear. Germline CDR1 and CDR2: SGHTA and FQGTGA. The germline V and J ends were trimmed by 3 bases and 6 bases, with 5 bases remaining between them. The CDR3 covers 12 residues. CDR3 loop: CASSFSPGELFF. Written as DNA, the CDR3 is TGTGCCAGCAGCTTCTCTCCCGGGGAGCTGTTTTTT. Drawing the rest from reference TRBV7-3 and TRBJ2-2, the complete variable domain is GAGVSQTPSNKVTEKGKYVELRCDPISGHTALYWYRQSLGQGPEFLIYFQGTGAADDSGLPNDRFFAVRPEGSVSTLKIQRTERGDSAVYLCASSFSPGELFFGEGSRLTVL.

The V gene is TRBV7-2, the J gene TRBJ2-1; 13 bases align to TRBD2. With V trimmed by 1 base and J by 9 bases, 3 bases remained unmatched. Germline lookup yields CDR1 SGHTA and CDR2 FQGNSA. The CDR3 is 15 residues long. In nucleotides, the CDR3 is TGTGCCAGCAGCTTAGAACTAGCGGGAGGGGTTGAGCAGTTCTTC. This codes for CASSLELAGGVEQFF.